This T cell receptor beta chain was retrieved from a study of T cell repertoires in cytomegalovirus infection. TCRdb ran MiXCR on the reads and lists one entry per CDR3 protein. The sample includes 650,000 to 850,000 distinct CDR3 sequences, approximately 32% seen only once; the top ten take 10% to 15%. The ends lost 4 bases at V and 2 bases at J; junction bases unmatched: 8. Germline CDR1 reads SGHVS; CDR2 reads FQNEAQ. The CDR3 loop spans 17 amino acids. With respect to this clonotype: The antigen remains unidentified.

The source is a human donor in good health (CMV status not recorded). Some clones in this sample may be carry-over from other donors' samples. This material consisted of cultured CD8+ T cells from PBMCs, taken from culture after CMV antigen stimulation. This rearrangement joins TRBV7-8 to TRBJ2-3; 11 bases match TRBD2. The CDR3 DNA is TGTGCCAGCAGCTCTATAGCGGGGGGGCCGGTCACAGATACGCAGTATTTT. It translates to CASSSIAGGPVTDTQYF. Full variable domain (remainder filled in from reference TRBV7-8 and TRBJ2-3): GAGVSQSPRYKVAKRGQDVALRCDPISGHVSLFWYQQALGQGPEFLTYFQNEAQLDKSGLPSDRFFAERPEGSVSTLKIQRTQQEDSAVYLCASSSIAGGPVTDTQYFGPGTRLTVL.